The 23 T cell receptor beta chains presented below share a single source sample, sequenced in a study of memory CD4+ T cells and cytomegalovirus serostatus. Data came from immunoSEQ multiplex PCR; TCRdb stores just in-frame clones and leaves some out. The sample gives about 59,000 clones, around 80% of which show up once; 0.85% to 1.2% is in the top ten. Single viable CD3+CD4+CD8-CD45RO+ cells were sorted as the memory CD4+ T cells. The sample taken for sequencing was memory CD4+ T cells from blood. The origin of the receptors is an adult in good health and CMV-seronegative.

The chain carries TRBV6-5 and TRBJ2-7, with 7 bases fitting TRBD1. The CDR3 runs 13 residues. V shed 4 bases and J 6 bases; nucleotides not matched to a gene: 6. In germline, CDR1 is MNHEY, CDR2 SVGAGI. As DNA, the CDR3 is TGTGCCAGCAGTTGGACAGGATTGGGCGAGCAGTACTTC. Amino acids: CASSWTGLGEQYF.

V is TRBV7-9 and J is TRBJ2-7; TRBD2 aligns across 13 bases. The CDR3 sequence is 18 residues long. The V and J ends lost 5 bases and 6 bases, in that order; junction bases with no gene match: 16. The germline gives CDR1 SEHNR, CDR2 FQNEAQ (reference sequence). CDR3 residues: CASSPRGLRTSGSGEQYF. CDR3 in DNA: TGTGCCAGCAGCCCCCGCGGACTGAGGACTAGCGGGAGCGGCGAGCAGTACTTC. The full variable domain, with the rest looked up from reference TRBV7-9 and TRBJ2-7, is DTGVSQNPRHKITKRGQNVTFRCDPISEHNRLYWYRQTLGQGPEFLTYFQNEAQLEKSRLLSDRFSAERPKGSFSTLEIQRTEQGDSAMYLCASSPRGLRTSGSGEQYFGPGTRLTVT.

The rearrangement joins TRBV30 to TRBJ1-2, with D unclear. The CDR3 totals 11 residues. Germline CDR1 and CDR2: GTSNPN and SVGIG (reference sequence). V dropped 0 bases and J dropped 10 bases, with 9 bases sitting between them. The CDR3 region has the DNA TGTGCCTGGAGTGTAGTGGTGCACTACACCTTC. It codes for CAWSVVVHYTF.

V gene TRBV5-1 combines with J gene TRBJ2-1; D gene ambiguous. Trimming took 3 bases from V and 0 from J, leaving 10 bases between them. CDR1 is SGHRS and CDR2 is YFSETQ in the germline V gene. The length of the CDR3 is 15 residues. As DNA, the CDR3 is TGCGCCAGCAGCTCGGGTTGGGACTCCTACAATGAGCAGTTCTTC. Translating it yields CASSSGWDSYNEQFF.

The chain combines TRBV10-3 with TRBJ1-2; D is ambiguous. Trimming stripped 4 bases from V and 6 bases from J, with 12 bases between. The CDR3 is 13 amino acids. CDR1 and CDR2 (germline): ENHRY, SYGVKD. The CDR3 sequence is CAISGTAKDGYTF. The CDR3 bases are TGTGCCATCAGTGGGACTGCGAAGGATGGCTACACCTTC.

This clone occurred once. The CDR3 sequence: CASRPGTATYEQYF. The CDR3 DNA reads TGTGCCAGCAGACCCGGGACAGCGACCTACGAGCAGTACTTC. This sequence joins TRBV6-1 and TRBJ2-7; 7 bases align to TRBD1. The germline gives CDR1 MNHNS, CDR2 SASEGT. CDR3 length: 14 residues. V dropped 6 bases and J dropped 2; count of bases not matched to a gene: 7.

This clone was counted a single time. The chain combines TRBV7-6 with TRBJ2-1, with D perhaps assigned TRBD1 or TRBD2 (5 bases each). This CDR3 has 13 residues. Trimming removed 4 bases from V and 4 bases from J, with 8 bases in between. The germline CDR1 and CDR2 sequences are SGHVS and FNYEAQ. In nucleotides, the CDR3 is TGTGCCAGCAGCTCCGGGGCGTACAATGAGCAGTTCTTC. This codes for CASSSGAYNEQFF.

The rearrangement joins TRBV6-5 to TRBJ2-5; D remains unclear. Deletions cut 6 bases from V and 2 bases from J, with 13 bases between. Germline V gene sequence: CDR1 MNHEY, CDR2 SVGAGI. The CDR3 contains 14 residues. In DNA, the CDR3 is TGTGCCAGCAGGACCCCTAACGGGCAAGAGACCCAGTACTTC. Residues: CASRTPNGQETQYF.

DNA for the CDR3: TGTGCCAGCAGTTACACCCCAGAATTAGTGAAGCTGTTTTTT. Its translation is CASSYTPELVKLFF. The chain carries TRBV6-5 and TRBJ2-2; no clear D gene. CDR1 and CDR2 (germline): MNHEY, SVGAGI. V lost 2 bases, J lost 12 bases, and 16 bases lay in between. The CDR3 has 14 amino acids.

The chain couples TRBV30 to TRBJ2-1; no clear D. The germline gives CDR1 GTSNPN, CDR2 SVGIG (reference sequence). The V gene lost 1 base and the J gene lost 5 bases, with 9 bases spanning the gap. CDR3 length: 13 amino acids. CDR3 protein: CAWSDLGDNEQFF. For the CDR3, the DNA is TGTGCCTGGAGTGATCTAGGAGACAATGAGCAGTTCTTC. The full variable domain, completed using reference TRBV30 and TRBJ2-1, is SQTIHQWPATLVQPVGSPLSLECTVEGTSNPNLYWYRQAAGRGLQLLFYSVGIGQISSEVPQNLSASRPQDRQFILSSKKLLLSDSGFYLCAWSDLGDNEQFFGPGTRLTVL.

This clone turned up a few times. The rearrangement links TRBV11-2 to TRBJ1-4; TRBD1 might be the D (5 bases). The CDR3 extends over 13 amino acids. The germline V gene encodes CDR1 SGHAT and CDR2 FQNNGV. Trimming removed 3 bases from V and 8 bases from J, with 10 bases in between. CDR3 amino acids: CASSFMGVEKLFF. The CDR3 coding sequence is TGTGCCAGCAGCTTCATGGGGGTCGAAAAACTGTTTTTT.

The chain joins TRBV5-1 to TRBJ1-5; the D is unclear. Between the trimmed V and J ends, which lost 4 bases and 1 base, there was a span of 9 bases. CDR1 and CDR2 from the germline V gene are SGHRS and YFSETQ. There are 14 residues in the CDR3. The CDR3 is CASSEEGSNQPQHF. CDR3 DNA: TGCGCCAGCAGCGAGGAAGGGAGCAATCAGCCCCAGCATTTT.

The chain links TRBV5-5 to TRBJ2-7; maybe TRBD1 (5 bases). Trimming left V 5 bases short and J 5 bases short, with 11 bases between. This CDR3 comprises 12 residues. The germline V gene encodes CDR1 SGHKS and CDR2 YYEKEE (reference sequence). CDR3 sequence reads: CASSHDRHEQYF. CDR3 sequence (DNA): TGTGCCAGCAGTCACGACAGACACGAGCAGTACTTC. The full variable domain, with the rest looked up from reference TRBV5-5 and TRBJ2-7, is DAGVTQSPTHLIKTRGQQVTLRCSPISGHKSVSWYQQVLGQGPQFIFQYYEKEERGRGNFPDRFSARQFPNYSSELNVNALLLGDSALYLCASSHDRHEQYFGPGTRLTVT.

The chain has TRBV19 and TRBJ2-1, with 10 bases matching TRBD2. The CDR3 sequence is 18 residues long. The V segment lost 3 bases and the J segment 7 bases; nucleotides outside the gene matches: 15. Germline CDR1 is LNHDA and CDR2 is SQIVND (reference sequence). This CDR3 reads CASSMKGLAGVLANEQFF. The CDR3 region has the DNA TGTGCCAGTAGTATGAAGGGGCTAGCGGGAGTTTTGGCAAATGAGCAGTTCTTC.

This sequence joins TRBV2 and TRBJ1-3; weak D call: TRBD1 (5 bases). Germline CDR1 and CDR2: SNHLY and FYNNEI. The ends were cut back, 5 bases at V and 2 bases at J, with 13 bases in the middle. The CDR3 totals 15 residues. CDR3 nucleotide sequence: TGTGCCAGCAGTCCTCAGGGTCTGGCTGGAAACACCATATATTTT. Its protein product is CASSPQGLAGNTIYF.

This clone was detected a few times. This chain connects TRBV2 to TRBJ1-2; D is perhaps TRBD1 (5 bases). CDR1 SNHLY and CDR2 FYNNEI come from the germline V gene. CDR3 length: 11 amino acids. V was cut by 8 bases and J by 8 bases, with 12 bases left in between. The CDR3 region is CASQEGNGYTF. The CDR3 region has the DNA TGTGCCAGCCAAGAGGGGAACGGCTACACCTTC.

The gene calls are TRBV29-1 and TRBJ1-1; tentative D call: TRBD1 (6 bases). Germline CDR1 is SQVTM and CDR2 is ANQGSEA. This CDR3 comprises 14 residues. The V end lost 7 bases, the J end lost 1 base, and 16 bases lay between the germline ends. The CDR3: CSAQGSNRNTEAFF. The CDR3 nucleotides are TGCAGCGCACAGGGAAGTAATAGGAACACTGAAGCTTTCTTT. Full variable domain (rest looked up from reference TRBV29-1 and TRBJ1-1): SAVISQKPSRDICQRGTSLTIQCQVDSQVTMMFWYRQQPGQSLTLIATANQGSEATYESGFVIDKFPISRPNLTFSTLTVSNMSPEDSSIYLCSAQGSNRNTEAFFGQGTRLTVV.

V is TRBV5-1 and J is TRBJ2-7; the match to TRBD1 covers 8 bases. J lost 6 bases, V lost 1 base, and 3 bases had no gene match. This CDR3 spans 13 amino acids. Germline loops: CDR1 SGHRS, CDR2 YFSETQ. The chain's CDR3 is CASSLPGGVEQYF. The CDR3 coding sequence is TGCGCCAGCAGCTTGCCAGGGGGCGTCGAGCAGTACTTC.

As DNA, the CDR3 is TGTGCCAGCAGCTTAGTGCGGTCCCTACAAGAGACCCAGTACTTC. This encodes CASSLVRSLQETQYF. This sequence joins TRBV11-3 and TRBJ2-5; D gene unclear. The CDR3 is 15 amino acids. Trimming stripped 1 base from V and 2 bases from J, with 11 bases between. Germline-derived CDR1 and CDR2 are SGHNT and YENEEA.

V and J are TRBV4-3 and TRBJ2-1; possible D gene TRBD1, 6 bases. Germline CDR1 reads LGHNA; CDR2 reads YSLEER. V lost 5 bases and J 3 bases, leaving 14 bases between the germline ends. The CDR3 is 15 residues long. CDR3 region: CASSEQGLLYNEQFF. Here the CDR3 DNA reads TGCGCCAGCAGCGAACAGGGCCTCCTCTACAATGAGCAGTTCTTC.

This clone was counted a few times. The chain links TRBV2 to TRBJ1-2; 9 bases match TRBD1. V lost 5 bases and J lost 8; bases outside the gene matches: 6. CDR3 length equals 13 residues. Per the germline V gene, CDR1 is SNHLY and CDR2 is FYNNEI. The CDR3 protein is CASSRTGAGGYTF. The CDR3, as DNA: TGTGCCAGCAGTCGGACAGGGGCGGGGGGCTACACCTTC.

This chain connects TRBV27 to TRBJ2-3; 10 bases are shared with TRBD2. CDR1 and CDR2 from the germline V gene are MNHEY and SMNVEV (reference sequence). The V segment lost 3 bases and the J segment 4 bases; nucleotides outside the gene matches: 13. CDR3 length: 18 residues. CDR3 sequence: CASSFVGLAGGVPDTQYF. Here the CDR3 DNA reads TGTGCCAGCAGTTTTGTGGGATTAGCGGGAGGAGTCCCAGATACGCAGTATTTT.

The rearrangement links TRBV5-1 to TRBJ1-5; a possible D gene is TRBD1 (6 bases). V gave up 0 bases and J gave up 7 bases, with 14 bases separating them. The CDR3 has 15 amino acids. The germline V gene encodes CDR1 SGHRS and CDR2 YFSETQ. The CDR3 DNA is TGCGCCAGCAGCTTGGCTGGACAGCCTGGACAGCCCCAGCATTTT. This translates into CASSLAGQPGQPQHF.